These 16 T cell receptor beta chains originate from one sample sequenced in a study of blood T cell repertoires in COVID-19. Using immunoSEQ multiplex PCR, the repertoire was profiled, and TCRdb retains in-frame clones only, with some absent. The sample shows 200,000 to 300,000 clones, about 90% of them seen only once. Sequenced material: PBMCs or T cells enriched from blood (not recorded which). The receptors come from a man aged 45 to 65 who had been exposed to COVID-19.

The chain carries TRBV21-1 and TRBJ2-3; the DNA was not used to check the table's D call, TRBD2. TRBV21-1 is termed a pseudogene. This CDR3 is built from 14 residues. CDR3 in amino acids: CASSKARGTDTQYF. The DNA of the CDR3 is TGTGCCAGCAGCAAAGCGCGGGGCACAGATACGCAGTATTTT.

This clone was seen just once. The chain links TRBV5-1 to TRBJ1-5, with 7 bases fitting TRBD1. The CDR3 sequence is 16 residues long. The germline V gene has CDR1 SGHRS and CDR2 YFSETQ. V lost 4 bases to trimming and J lost 4 bases; unmatched junction nucleotides: 11. CDR3 sequence reads: CASSQWPGQPNQPQHF. The CDR3 DNA reads TGCGCCAGCAGCCAATGGCCGGGACAGCCGAATCAGCCCCAGCATTTT.

The chain links TRBV2 to TRBJ2-5; the match to TRBD2 covers 11 bases. The V gene end was trimmed by 9 bases and the J gene end by 2 bases; junction bases not matched to a gene: 11. Germline values: CDR1 SNHLY, CDR2 FYNNEI. CDR3 length: 16 residues. The CDR3 reads CARDALAGGLQETQYF. The CDR3 DNA is TGTGCCAGGGACGCCCTAGCGGGGGGCCTACAAGAGACCCAGTACTTC.

The chain couples TRBV11-3 to TRBJ2-1; 12 nucleotides align to TRBD2. This CDR3 region has 16 residues. V was pared by 5 bases and J by 9 bases, with 11 bases of the junction left unmatched. Germline values: CDR1 SGHNT, CDR2 YENEEA. CDR3 bases: TGTGCCAGCAGCCCCCGACGACTAGCGGGAGTCAGTGAGCAGTTCTTC. Amino acids: CASSPRRLAGVSEQFF.

The gene calls are TRBV29-1 and TRBJ1-1; D not resolved. Germline CDR1 reads SQVTM; CDR2 reads ANQGSEA. The CDR3 is 13 amino acids. V gave up 4 bases and J gave up 3 bases, with 12 bases separating them. In nucleotides, the CDR3 is TGCAGCGTTGCGTGGGTGAGGGACACTGAAGCTTTCTTT. Translating gives CSVAWVRDTEAFF.

The chain links TRBV18 to TRBJ2-1; 11 bases are a match to TRBD2. The CDR3 has 15 residues. V was pared by 3 bases and J by 7 bases, with 5 bases of the junction left unmatched. The germline CDR1 and CDR2 sequences are KGHSH and LQKENI. The CDR3 bases are TGTGCCAGCTCACCCGGACTAGCGGGCCGGAATGAGCAGTTCTTC. Translation: CASSPGLAGRNEQFF.

CDR3 sequence (DNA): TGTGCCAGCAGCCTGAGACAGGGCGAGCAGTACGTC. This encodes CASSLRQGEQYV. V usage is TRBV13 and J usage is TRBJ2-7, with 7 bases fitting TRBD1. V shed 5 bases and J 6 bases; nucleotides not matched to a gene: 4. The germline V gene has CDR1 PRHDT and CDR2 FYEKMQ (reference sequence). The CDR3 sequence is 12 residues long.

The V call is TRBV19, the J call TRBJ1-1; D is unresolved. CDR3 length equals 12 residues. CDR1 is LNHDA and CDR2 is SQIVND in the germline V gene (reference sequence). The V and J ends lost 9 bases and 1 base respectively, with 9 bases between them. CDR3 nucleotides: TGTGCCAGCGGACTGACGAACACTGAAGCTTTCTTT. Residues: CASGLTNTEAFF.

This rearrangement joins TRBV2 to TRBJ1-1, with TRBD1 matching over 9 bases. CDR1 is SNHLY and CDR2 is FYNNEI in the germline V gene. The CDR3 is made up of 13 amino acids. The V gene end was trimmed by 5 bases and the J gene end by 7 bases; junction bases not matched to a gene: 5. DNA for the CDR3: TGTGCCAGCAGTAGGGACAGGGAAAGTGAAGCTTTCTTT. Translated: CASSRDRESEAFF. The full variable domain, with the rest looked up from reference TRBV2 and TRBJ1-1, is EPEVTQTPSHQVTQMGQEVILRCVPISNHLYFYWYRQILGQKVEFLVSFYNNEISEKSEIFDDQFSVERPDGSNFTLKIRSTKLEDSAMYFCASSRDRESEAFFGQGTRLTVV.

This chain links TRBV6-5 with TRBJ1-1; D is ambiguous. CDR1 and CDR2 from the germline V gene are MNHEY and SVGAGI. With 6 bases removed from V and 1 base from J, the gap between germline ends came to 9 bases. The CDR3 extends over 13 amino acids. The CDR3 sequence: CASRYTGNTEAFF. In nucleotides, the CDR3 is TGTGCCAGCAGGTATACGGGGAACACTGAAGCTTTCTTT.

The J gene is TRBJ2-4, the V gene TRBV28; perhaps TRBD2 as D (5 bases). V gave up 5 bases and J gave up 8 bases, with 16 bases separating them. CDR1 is MDHEN and CDR2 is SYDVKM in the germline V gene. CDR3 length equals 14 residues. The CDR3 region is CASSPTSLLHIQYF. CDR3 DNA sequence: TGTGCCAGCAGTCCAACTAGTCTGCTTCACATTCAGTACTTC.

As for this clone: This sample also contains other DNA sequences that code for the same CDR3. This sequence joins TRBV5-1 and TRBJ2-3, with D perhaps TRBD2 (5 bases). The ends were cut back, 2 bases at V and 1 base at J, with 8 bases in the middle. The germline V gene encodes CDR1 SGHRS and CDR2 YFSETQ. The CDR3 spans 14 residues. In nucleotides, the CDR3 is TGCGCCAGCAGCTTAGCCGGGGGCACAGATACGCAGTATTTT. Its translation is CASSLAGGTDTQYF.

This clone was seen only a few times. The chain has TRBV29-1 and TRBJ1-2, with TRBD1 identical over 7 bases. The CDR3 length is 11 residues. The germline CDR1 and CDR2 sequences are SQVTM and ANQGSEA. Trimming removed 7 bases from V and 8 bases from J; junction bases left unmatched: 7. In nucleotides, the CDR3 is TGCAGCGCCGACAGGGAAGACGGCTACACCTTC. It encodes CSADREDGYTF.

This clone was picked up one time. The V gene is TRBV6-2 or TRBV6-3, the J gene TRBJ2-1, with 7 bases aligning to TRBD2. The CDR3 extends over 12 amino acids. The junction had 5 bases not matched to a gene; V was cut back by 2 bases and J by 13 bases. Germline-derived CDR1 and CDR2 are MNHEY and SVGEGT. CDR3 residues: CASSYVAGAQFF. The DNA for the CDR3 is TGTGCCAGCAGTTACGTAGCGGGTGCCCAGTTCTTC.

This rearrangement joins TRBV11-1 to TRBJ2-3; tentatively, D is TRBD1 (6 bases). The germline V and J ends were trimmed by 5 bases and 2 bases, with 14 bases remaining between them. Germline CDR1 is SGHAT and CDR2 is FQDESV (reference sequence). This CDR3 comprises 15 residues. DNA for the CDR3: TGTGCCAGCAGCCGAACTGGACAGCTCACAGATACGCAGTATTTT. Translating it yields CASSRTGQLTDTQYF.

DNA for the CDR3: TGTGCCAGCAACCCGAACTCAGGGTCCCCAGCTTTCTTT. Its protein is CASNPNSGSPAFF. The chain couples TRBV28 to TRBJ1-1; D possibly corresponds to TRBD1 (5 bases). CDR3 length: 13 residues. Germline V gene sequence: CDR1 MDHEN, CDR2 SYDVKM. Deletions cut 7 bases from V and 10 bases from J, with 19 bases between.